One and the same sample provided the 21 T cell receptor beta chains below, sequenced in a study of T cell responses to AZD1222 COVID-19 vaccine. Sequenced by immunoSEQ multiplex PCR; TCRdb stores in-frame clones only, minus some. This sample has approximately 140,000 clones, with under 90% found just once. This specimen was peripheral blood, taken 28 days after the second AZD1222 dose. Source of these receptors: an adult who received the AZD1222 COVID-19 vaccine.

The rearrangement links TRBV12-2 to TRBJ2-5; no DNA check was done on the table's D call, TRBD2. TRBV12-2 corresponds to a pseudogene. CDR3 length equals 17 residues. The CDR3 region has the DNA TGTGCAAGTCGCCACTCCTGGATTAGCGGGGGGCAAGAGACCCAGTACTTC. This codes for CASRHSWISGGQETQYF.

The chain combines TRBV9 with TRBJ2-1, with D perhaps TRBD2 (6 bases). The CDR3 totals 15 residues. Germline V gives CDR1 SGDLS, CDR2 YYNGEE. V lost 4 bases, J lost 7 bases, and 18 bases lay in between. Here the CDR3 DNA reads TGTGCCAGCAGCCCTACTGGCGGGGTGAGGAATGAGCAGTTCTTC. Translation: CASSPTGGVRNEQFF. The whole variable domain, filled in from reference TRBV9 and TRBJ2-1, reads DSGVTQTPKHLITATGQRVTLRCSPRSGDLSVYWYQQSLDQGLQFLIQYYNGEERAKGNILERFSAQQFPDLHSELNLSSLELGDSALYFCASSPTGGVRNEQFFGPGTRLTVL.

V usage is TRBV3-1 (or the pseudogene TRBV3-2) and J usage is TRBJ1-2, with a tentative D call TRBD1 (5 bases). V gave up 8 bases and J gave up 2 bases, with 15 bases separating them. Germline CDR1 is LGHDT and CDR2 is YNNKEL (reference sequence). CDR3 length: 14 amino acids. This chain's CDR3 is CASALQAGNYGYTF. DNA of the CDR3: TGTGCCAGCGCCCTACAGGCAGGGAACTATGGCTACACCTTC.

V and J are TRBV4-2 and TRBJ1-1; no clear D gene. The CDR3 runs to 12 residues. Per the germline V gene, CDR1 is LGHNA and CDR2 is YNFKEQ. V gave up 1 base and J gave up 8 bases, with 8 bases separating them. The CDR3 DNA sequence: TGTGCCAGCAGCCAAGTATCCGGGGAAGCTTTCTTT. Protein product: CASSQVSGEAFF.

The table lists this clone with a few counts. J is TRBJ2-7 and V is TRBV7-9, with D possibly being TRBD2 (5 bases). The CDR3 spans 13 residues. The germline CDR1 and CDR2 sequences are SEHNR and FQNEAQ (reference sequence). V lost 1 base, J lost 6 bases, and 10 bases lay in between. Here the CDR3 DNA reads TGTGCCAGCAGCTTAGGAGGGTCAGGCGAGCAGTACTTC. This codes for CASSLGGSGEQYF.

The V gene is TRBV9, the J gene TRBJ1-2; 9 bases line up with TRBD1. This CDR3 has 16 residues. CDR1 SGDLS and CDR2 YYNGEE come from the germline V gene. V was clipped by 0 bases and J by 2 bases; unmatched bases: 5. DNA for the CDR3: TGTGCCAGCAGCGTAGGGGGACAGGGAGGGAACTATGGCTACACCTTC. It codes for CASSVGGQGGNYGYTF.

The rearrangement links TRBV7-3 to TRBJ2-1; perhaps TRBD2 as D (5 bases). Germline-derived CDR1 and CDR2 are SGHTA and FQGTGA. CDR3 size: 15 residues. V shed 3 bases and J shed 0 bases, with 9 bases lying between them. CDR3 sequence (DNA): TGTGCCAGCAGCTTGAGCGGAGTCTCCTACAATGAGCAGTTCTTC. It encodes CASSLSGVSYNEQFF.

The V call is TRBV3-1 (or the pseudogene TRBV3-2), the J call TRBJ1-2, with D unclear. This CDR3 is 13 amino acids long. Between the trimmed V and J ends, which lost 6 bases and 4 bases, there was a span of 12 bases. Germline CDR1 LGHDT, CDR2 YNNKEL (reference sequence). CDR3 residues: CASSGVSSYGYTF. CDR3 in DNA: TGTGCCAGCAGTGGGGTGAGCAGCTATGGCTACACCTTC.

V and J are TRBV30 and TRBJ1-6; D not certain. Germline V gene sequence: CDR1 GTSNPN, CDR2 SVGIG (reference sequence). V was pared by 0 bases and J by 5 bases, with 8 bases between. The CDR3 is 14 amino acids. CDR3 region: CAWSVEANNSPLHF. The CDR3 DNA is TGTGCCTGGAGTGTAGAGGCTAATAATTCACCCCTCCACTTT.

V usage is TRBV20-1 and J usage is TRBJ2-7; 12 bases fit TRBD2. V dropped 3 bases and J dropped 3; count of bases not matched to a gene: 6. CDR3 size: 15 residues. Germline V gives CDR1 DFQATT, CDR2 SNEGSKA (reference sequence). This CDR3 reads CSASEWGLAGYEQYF. The CDR3 DNA sequence: TGCAGTGCTAGTGAATGGGGACTAGCGGGCTACGAGCAGTACTTC.

V usage is TRBV4-1 and J usage is TRBJ1-2; D is unclear. V was cut by 1 base and J by 6 bases, with 12 bases left in between. Germline lookup yields CDR1 MGHRA and CDR2 YSYEKL. The CDR3 has 14 residues. CDR3 residues: CASSQAGIGDGYTF. The CDR3 DNA sequence: TGCGCCAGCAGCCAAGCTGGAATTGGGGATGGCTACACCTTC.

The chain combines TRBV9 with TRBJ1-3, with a possible D match to TRBD1 (5 bases). V lost 2 bases, J lost 2 bases, and 11 bases lay in between. CDR3 length equals 15 residues. The germline CDR1 and CDR2 sequences are SGDLS and YYNGEE. CDR3 DNA sequence: TGTGCCAGCAGCGTTCGGTGGGGGGCTGGAAACACCATATATTTT. Residues: CASSVRWGAGNTIYF. Using reference TRBV9 and TRBJ1-3 for the parts outside the CDR3, the full variable domain is DSGVTQTPKHLITATGQRVTLRCSPRSGDLSVYWYQQSLDQGLQFLIQYYNGEERAKGNILERFSAQQFPDLHSELNLSSLELGDSALYFCASSVRWGAGNTIYFGEGSWLTVV.

This chain connects TRBV6-6 to TRBJ2-7, with D uncertain. Trimming left V 7 bases short and J 5 bases short, with 15 bases between. The CDR3 is 13 residues long. CDR1 is MNHNY, CDR2 SVGAGI, per germline (reference sequence). The CDR3 loop reads CASTDLVQNEQYV. DNA for the CDR3: TGTGCCAGCACCGATCTAGTCCAGAACGAGCAGTACGTC.

This clone was detected once. The chain combines TRBV18 with TRBJ1-2, with D unresolved. Germline assignment: CDR1 KGHSH and CDR2 LQKENI. This CDR3 spans 14 amino acids. V lost 5 bases to trimming and J lost 3 bases, with 13 bases between them. This CDR3 reads CASSTDLFDYGYTF. CDR3 bases: TGTGCCAGCTCAACGGACCTTTTTGACTATGGCTACACCTTC.

The chain uses TRBV5-6 and TRBJ1-2, with a weak D call TRBD1 (5 bases). There are 15 residues in the CDR3. The ends were cut back, 1 base at V and 1 base at J, with 11 bases in the middle. CDR1 and CDR2 from the germline V gene are SGHDT and YYEEEE. The CDR3 here is CASSLRGRDNYGYTF. For the CDR3, the DNA is TGTGCCAGCAGCTTGCGGGGCAGGGATAACTATGGCTACACCTTC.

J is TRBJ1-3 and V is TRBV9; no reliable D call. Germline values: CDR1 SGDLS, CDR2 YYNGEE. Trimming removed 3 bases at V and 0 bases at J, with 13 bases between. The CDR3 totals 16 residues. CDR3 nucleotide sequence: TGTGCCAGCAGCGCCAATCACGGACCCTCTGGAAACACCATATATTTT. Translated: CASSANHGPSGNTIYF.

The gene calls are TRBV4-3 and TRBJ1-4; D remains ambiguous. The germline V gene has CDR1 LGHNA and CDR2 YSLEER. V lost 2 bases to trimming and J lost 0 bases, with 7 bases between them. The CDR3 covers 15 residues. The CDR3 here is CASSQSGTTNEKLFF. Written as DNA, the CDR3 is TGCGCCAGCAGCCAAAGCGGTACAACTAATGAAAAACTGTTTTTT.

This chain connects TRBV5-1 to TRBJ1-1; TRBD1 matches 8 bases. This CDR3 comprises 15 residues. The junction had 8 bases not matched to a gene; V was cut back by 3 bases and J by 4 bases. Germline CDR1 is SGHRS and CDR2 is YFSETQ. CDR3 region: CASSSTGQVGTEAFF. The CDR3 nucleotides are TGCGCCAGCAGCTCTACGGGACAGGTGGGCACTGAAGCTTTCTTT.

This chain joins TRBV10-1 and TRBJ1-1; D remains unclear. This CDR3 region has 14 residues. Trimming stripped 0 bases from V and 1 base from J, with 6 bases between. Germline CDR1 WNHNN, CDR2 SYGVQD (reference sequence). CDR3 amino acids: CASSESRANTEAFF. CDR3 sequence (DNA): TGCGCCAGCAGTGAGTCAAGGGCGAACACTGAAGCTTTCTTT.

This clone was seen just once. The chain is built from TRBV29-1 and TRBJ1-5; the D gene is possibly TRBD1 (5 bases). V lost 4 bases and J 2 bases, leaving 9 bases between the germline ends. Germline V lookup: CDR1 SQVTM, CDR2 ANQGSEA. The CDR3 contains 13 residues. CDR3 in amino acids: CSVAQGRNQPQHF. The CDR3 DNA reads as TGCAGCGTTGCGCAGGGCCGCAATCAGCCCCAGCATTTT.

This chain uses TRBV5-1 with TRBJ2-3; a weak D match, TRBD2 (5 bases). V lost 2 bases, J lost 2 bases, and 9 bases lay in between. CDR1 and CDR2 from the germline V gene are SGHRS and YFSETQ. This CDR3 contains 14 residues. DNA of the CDR3: TGCGCCAGCAGCTTTATGGAGGACACAGATACGCAGTATTTT. Protein product: CASSFMEDTDTQYF.